This T cell receptor (beta chain) was retrieved from a study of molecular identifiers for immune sequencing clone quantification. The germline CDR1 and CDR2 sequences are SEHNR and FQNEAQ (reference sequence). The CDR3 is made up of 15 amino acids. Losses at the gene ends were 1 base for V and 6 bases for J; bases not matched to a gene: 6. Many counts were recorded for this clonotype. TCRdb redid the calling of the PCR reads with MiXCR, one entry per CDR3 protein. Of roughly 50,000 distinct CDR3 sequences listed, 20% to 25% are singletons. This chain links TRBV7-9 with TRBJ1-5; 7 bases map to TRBD1. Material: naive CD8+ T cells from blood, with Jurkat cell RNA spiked in. Subset here: FACS-sorted CD8+CD4-CCR7+CD45RA+ naive T cells. This sequence was found in a human donor in good health. Some libraries in this study had Jurkat cell RNA spiked in. The CDR3 protein is CASSLGQGSSQPQHF. CDR3 coding DNA: TGTGCCAGCAGCTTAGGACAGGGTAGCTCTCAGCCCCAGCATTTT.